The clone carrying this T cell receptor beta chain came up a few times. Its antigen is currently unknown. CDR1 is MNHNS and CDR2 is SASEGT in the germline V gene. Between the trimmed V and J ends, which lost 1 base and 3 bases, there was a span of 6 bases. CDR3 length: 13 amino acids. TCRdb keeps only in-frame clones here, not all; method: immunoSEQ multiplex PCR. Among about 130,000 clones listed, nearly 90% were seen once. This sample is drawn from a study of cytomegalovirus exposure and HLA in healthy donors. Study-wide results and limits: Per published reports, the classifier diagnosed cytomegalovirus status with high specificity and sensitivity.

The V gene is TRBV6-1, the J gene TRBJ2-5; D remains ambiguous. The source material was PBMCs. This sequence originates from a woman aged 18 to 35 in good health and CMV-seropositive. CDR3 in amino acids: CASSEVAEETQYF. The CDR3 nucleotides are TGTGCCAGCAGTGAAGTGGCTGAAGAGACCCAGTACTTC.